Below are 27 T cell receptor beta chains sequenced from a single sample in a study of cytomegalovirus exposure and HLA in healthy donors. A multiplex PCR was run with 60 Vbeta primers and 13 Jbeta primers. The method was immunoSEQ multiplex PCR; TCRdb's version includes in-frame clones alone and lacks a portion of them. The repertoire has approximately 160,000 clones, 64% of them found once; the top ten carry roughly 3.1%. Sequencing was done on a sample of PBMCs. All receptors come from a woman aged 25 to 39 in good health and CMV-seropositive.

The gene calls are TRBV7-9 and TRBJ2-1; 8 bases are a match to TRBD2. This CDR3 spans 14 amino acids. Germline trimming cut 3 bases from V and 7 bases from J; bases unmatched to any gene: 5. CDR1 SEHNR and CDR2 FQNEAQ come from the germline V gene (reference sequence). The CDR3 loop is CASSLSGGGNEQFF. In nucleotides, the CDR3 is TGTGCCAGCAGCTTGTCGGGCGGGGGGAATGAGCAGTTCTTC.

This clone was recorded a few times. The V call is TRBV2, the J call TRBJ2-1, with 7 nucleotides matching TRBD1. V gave up 4 bases and J gave up 2 bases; unmatched junction bases: 2. This CDR3 spans 14 amino acids. The germline CDR1 and CDR2 sequences are SNHLY and FYNNEI. The CDR3 nucleotides are TGTGCCAGCAGTGTAGGACAGGCCTACAATGAGCAGTTCTTC. Protein sequence: CASSVGQAYNEQFF.

This clone was counted a few times. The chain is built from TRBV9 and TRBJ1-1; D ambiguous. CDR3 size: 15 residues. V lost 3 bases and J 3 bases, leaving 15 bases between the germline ends. CDR1 and CDR2 (germline): SGDLS, YYNGEE. The CDR3 DNA sequence: TGTGCCAGCAGCGCACGGGCGGGGTGGGACACTGAAGCTTTCTTT. Protein: CASSARAGWDTEAFF.

This clone was seen only a few times. The CDR3 bases are TGCGCCAGCAGCTTGGTAACTAGCGGGAAAGTAGACGAGCAGTACTTC. Translating gives CASSLVTSGKVDEQYF. V gene TRBV5-1 combines with J gene TRBJ2-7; 10 positions match TRBD2. This CDR3 has 16 residues. CDR1 and CDR2 (germline): SGHRS, YFSETQ. V lost 0 bases and J lost 5; bases outside the gene matches: 8.

V gene TRBV19 combines with J gene TRBJ2-7, with D hard to call. Germline V CDR1 and CDR2: LNHDA, SQIVND (reference sequence). The CDR3 length is 14 residues. Trimming took off 1 base at V and 0 bases at J, with 7 bases between the two ends. CDR3 residues: CASSIVYGSYEQYF. CDR3 in DNA: TGTGCCAGTAGTATAGTCTACGGCTCCTACGAGCAGTACTTC.

This chain uses TRBV5-1 with TRBJ1-4; D might be TRBD1 (6 bases). The germline V gene has CDR1 SGHRS and CDR2 YFSETQ. CDR3 size: 13 residues. Deletions cut 2 bases from V and 8 bases from J, with 10 bases between. The CDR3 sequence is CASSFGTGEKLFF. The CDR3 DNA reads as TGCGCCAGCAGCTTTGGTACAGGGGAAAAACTGTTTTTT.

V gene TRBV5-4 combines with J gene TRBJ2-2; D might be TRBD1 (6 bases). Deletions cut 4 bases from V and 3 bases from J, with 16 bases between. The CDR3 has 16 amino acids. Germline V gene data show CDR1 as SGHNT and CDR2 as YYREEE (reference sequence). CDR3 residues: CASSPGGGPDTGELFF. CDR3 bases: TGTGCCAGCAGCCCAGGTGGGGGCCCGGACACCGGGGAGCTGTTTTTT. The entire variable domain, with the rest obtained from reference TRBV5-4 and TRBJ2-2, is as follows: ETGVTQSPTHLIKTRGQQVTLRCSSQSGHNTVSWYQQALGQGPQFIFQYYREEENGRGNFPPRFSGLQFPNYSSELNVNALELDDSALYLCASSPGGGPDTGELFFGEGSRLTVL.

The chain has TRBV5-1 and TRBJ1-1; a weak D match, TRBD1 (5 bases). The V end was cut by 0 bases, the J end by 7 bases, with 19 bases between. The CDR3 length is 16 residues. Germline V gives CDR1 SGHRS, CDR2 YFSETQ. The CDR3 DNA follows: TGCGCCAGCAGCTTGGCCCTAACACAGGCGGCGGTTGAAGCTTTCTTT. This translates into CASSLALTQAAVEAFF.

The V gene is TRBV28, the J gene TRBJ1-2; D is ambiguous. The CDR3 runs 13 residues. CDR1 MDHEN and CDR2 SYDVKM come from the germline V gene. V was clipped by 4 bases and J by 7 bases, with 13 bases between them. CDR3 nucleotide sequence: TGTGCCAGCAGTTCGGGGTTTAGGAGTGGCTACACCTTC. Its translation: CASSSGFRSGYTF.

The J gene is TRBJ2-5, the V gene TRBV2; 9 bases line up with TRBD2. The CDR3 is 13 residues long. The V gene end was trimmed by 11 bases and the J gene end by 7 bases; junction bases not matched to a gene: 11. Germline V gene sequence: CDR1 SNHLY, CDR2 FYNNEI. The CDR3 loop is CAGLGGGAGTQYF. In DNA, the CDR3 is TGTGCCGGTCTCGGCGGGGGGGCCGGGACCCAGTACTTC.

The chain combines TRBV5-1 with TRBJ2-1, with 11 bases matching TRBD2. This CDR3 region has 19 residues. V was pared by 4 bases and J by 0 bases, with 12 bases of the junction left unmatched. Germline V CDR1 and CDR2: SGHRS, YFSETQ. CDR3 nucleotides: TGCGCCAGCAGCCGCCCGACTAGCGGGAAGGAGAGCTCCTACAATGAGCAGTTCTTC. Translated: CASSRPTSGKESSYNEQFF.

V and J are TRBV10-2 and TRBJ2-3; 8 bases fit TRBD2. This CDR3 region has 13 residues. Trimming removed 4 bases from V and 6 bases from J; junction bases left unmatched: 3. CDR1 and CDR2 (germline): WSHSY, SAAADI. CDR3 region: CASSAGGMDTQYF. The CDR3 DNA follows: TGCGCCAGCAGTGCGGGGGGGATGGATACGCAGTATTTT.

This clone was found a few times. The J gene is TRBJ2-1, the V gene TRBV18; tentatively, D is TRBD2 (6 bases). This CDR3 is 15 amino acids long. Trimming took 5 bases from V and 7 from J, leaving 18 bases between them. Germline V gene sequence: CDR1 KGHSH, CDR2 LQKENI. The chain's CDR3 is CASSKEAGTGNEQFF. CDR3 in DNA: TGTGCCAGCTCAAAAGAGGCGGGAACGGGGAATGAGCAGTTCTTC. The variable domain in full, completed from reference TRBV18 and TRBJ2-1, reads NAGVMQNPRHLVRRRGQEARLRCSPMKGHSHVYWYRQLPEEGLKFMVYLQKENIIDESGMPKERFSAEFPKEGPSILRIQQVVRGDSAAYFCASSKEAGTGNEQFFGPGTRLTVL.

The chain links TRBV10-3 to TRBJ1-1, with 8 bases that match TRBD1. Per the germline V gene, CDR1 is ENHRY and CDR2 is SYGVKD. V gave up 11 bases and J gave up 1 base; unmatched junction bases: 6. The CDR3 totals 13 residues. The CDR3 DNA reads TGTGCCTCCACCGGGACAGGGAACACTGAAGCTTTCTTT. The encoded protein is CASTGTGNTEAFF.

The chain is built from TRBV2 and TRBJ1-3; weak D call: TRBD1 (6 bases). CDR3 length equals 15 residues. Germline CDR1 is SNHLY and CDR2 is FYNNEI. V lost 5 bases to trimming and J lost 4 bases, with 15 bases between them. Here the CDR3 reads CASSSYTGQGNTIYF. The CDR3 DNA reads TGTGCCAGCAGTTCTTACACAGGACAGGGAAACACCATATATTTT.

V usage is TRBV7-2 and J usage is TRBJ1-3, with 7 nucleotides matching TRBD1. This CDR3 contains 14 residues. After removal of 5 bases from V and 4 bases from J, the junction contained 5 bases not matched to a gene. Germline values: CDR1 SGHTA, CDR2 FQGNSA. CDR3 in amino acids: CASSRDSLGNTIYF. The DNA for the CDR3 is TGTGCCAGCAGCCGGGACAGCCTAGGAAACACCATATATTTT.

In DNA, the CDR3 is TGTGCCAGCAGCCTAGATGGGGGTAGGGGGACAGATACGCAGTATTTT. Translated: CASSLDGGRGTDTQYF. This sequence joins TRBV5-4 and TRBJ2-3; possibly TRBD1 for D (6 bases). V gave up 4 bases and J gave up 3 bases, with 18 bases separating them. The germline V gene encodes CDR1 SGHNT and CDR2 YYREEE (reference sequence). This CDR3 is 16 amino acids long.

This chain links TRBV7-9 with TRBJ2-7; perhaps TRBD1 as D (5 bases). Trimming left V 5 bases short and J 5 bases short, with 13 bases between. The germline CDR1 and CDR2 sequences are SEHNR and FQNEAQ (reference sequence). The length of the CDR3 is 13 residues. The CDR3: CASSLFVGDEQYF. In DNA, the CDR3 is TGTGCCAGCAGCCTCTTCGTAGGGGACGAGCAGTACTTC.

This clone was picked up one time. The chain uses TRBV5-4 and TRBJ2-7, with a possible D match to TRBD2 (5 bases). The germline V gene encodes CDR1 SGHNT and CDR2 YYREEE (reference sequence). Trimming stripped 2 bases from V and 3 bases from J, with 6 bases between. The CDR3 contains 12 residues. The CDR3 region has the DNA TGTGCCAGCAGCTTAGAGGGCTACGAGCAGTACTTC. It specifies CASSLEGYEQYF.

On this clone itself: Germline and junction disagree at one end, which may indicate a read error. This rearrangement joins TRBV13 to TRBJ1-6; D not resolved. This CDR3 contains 14 residues. The V gene's germline CDR1 is PRHDT and CDR2 FYEKMQ (reference sequence). CDR3: CVSSSESTRSPLHF. CDR3 nucleotides: TGTGTCAGCAGTTCCGAGAGTACGAGATCACCCCTCCACTTT.

This rearrangement joins TRBV10-2 to TRBJ2-3; 8 bases fit TRBD2. The V gene end was trimmed by 3 bases and the J gene end by 0 bases; junction bases not matched to a gene: 5. The germline V gene has CDR1 WSHSY and CDR2 SAAADI. The CDR3 has 16 residues. CDR3 sequence (DNA): TGCGCCAGCAGTGATCTCGGCGGGGGGAGCACAGATACGCAGTATTTT. It yields the protein CASSDLGGGSTDTQYF.

The genes are TRBV6-5 and TRBJ2-7; 8 nucleotides agree with TRBD2. The V and J ends lost 5 bases and 7 bases, in that order; junction bases with no gene match: 10. The CDR3 is made up of 14 amino acids. Per the germline V gene, CDR1 is MNHEY and CDR2 is SVGAGI. CDR3 residues: CASSATGGLEEQYF. The DNA for the CDR3 is TGTGCCAGCAGTGCCACGGGAGGGCTGGAGGAGCAGTACTTC.

The J gene is TRBJ2-7, the V gene TRBV6-5; no clear D. Trimming cost V 2 bases and J 6 bases, with 11 bases left between them. Per germline, CDR1 MNHEY and CDR2 SVGAGI. This CDR3 is 13 amino acids long. DNA for the CDR3: TGTGCCAGCAGTTACGCCCCTTCACTCGAGCAGTACTTC. Translated: CASSYAPSLEQYF.

V usage is TRBV11-2 and J usage is TRBJ1-2, with TRBD1 identical over 7 bases. The CDR3 runs to 15 residues. J was trimmed by 5 bases and V by 2 bases; bases with no gene match: 8. Germline V gene lookup returns CDR1 SGHAT and CDR2 FQNNGV. CDR3 residues: CASSLKPGTEYGYTF. CDR3 DNA: TGTGCCAGCAGCTTAAAGCCCGGGACAGAATATGGCTACACCTTC.

This clone was seen more than once but under ten times. Other DNA sequences in the sample encode the same CDR3. The V and J genes are TRBV5-1 and TRBJ1-2; no reliable D call. CDR1 and CDR2 (germline): SGHRS, YFSETQ. The germline V and J ends were trimmed by 4 bases and 2 bases, with 9 bases remaining between them. The CDR3 totals 13 residues. CDR3 sequence reads: CASSPRENYGYTF. CDR3 coding DNA: TGCGCCAGCAGCCCGAGGGAGAACTATGGCTACACCTTC.

The sample holds one count of this clone. The chain combines TRBV5-4 with TRBJ2-1; maybe TRBD2 (6 bases). CDR1 SGHNT and CDR2 YYREEE come from the germline V gene (reference sequence). The V and J ends lost 4 bases and 4 bases respectively, with 15 bases between them. This CDR3 contains 15 residues. CDR3 in amino acids: CASSASGWGYNEQFF. As DNA, the CDR3 is TGTGCCAGCAGCGCCAGCGGGTGGGGGTACAATGAGCAGTTCTTC.

This rearrangement joins TRBV6-5 to TRBJ2-5; D possibly corresponds to TRBD2 (6 bases). The CDR3 length is 14 residues. V was pared by 4 bases and J by 11 bases, with 20 bases between. The germline CDR1 and CDR2 sequences are MNHEY and SVGAGI. CDR3 bases: TGTGCCAGCAGTTTAGGGACTCCTCCTCGGGAGCAGTACTTC. Protein sequence: CASSLGTPPREQYF.